This T cell receptor (beta chain) was recorded in a study of cytotoxic CD8 clonotypes in ibrutinib-treated CLL. Study information: Sample averages reached around 260,000 productive templates and almost 95,000 productive rearrangements.

Germline V gene lookup returns CDR1 SEHNR and CDR2 FQNEAQ (reference sequence). Germline trimming cut 5 bases from V and 4 bases from J; bases unmatched to any gene: 3. The length of the CDR3 is 15 residues. Study-level points and caveats: Under treatment, the uncommon public clonotypes either contracted or remained stable.

The targeted sequencing depth was 1 in 200,000 to 1 in 1 million T cells. TCRdb keeps only in-frame clones here, not all; method: immunoSEQ multiplex PCR. The data show roughly 300,000 clones, roughly four fifths seen once. In regard to this clone: As yet, its antigen is unknown.

The TCR originated in a human donor with chronic lymphocytic leukemia. Sequenced material: PBMCs, taken at disease progression, from a patient treated with ibrutinib. V is TRBV7-9 and J is TRBJ1-6, with TRBD1 matching over 9 bases. The chain's CDR3 is CASSPTGGYNSPLHF. DNA for the CDR3: TGTGCCAGCAGCCCGACAGGGGGTTATAATTCACCCCTCCACTTT.